This T cell receptor (beta chain) was identified during a study of siplizumab effects on memory and regulatory T cells. Repertoires were generated with immunoSEQ multiplex PCR, while TCRdb's copy carries only in-frame clones and drops some. The sample has tens of thousands of clones, about 87% seen once. Points from the study as a whole: Significant reduction of alloreactive sequences traceable to unstimulated CD4+ memory cells was observed with siplizumab.

Of note for this clone: Its antigen remains unidentified. The junction departs from germline at one end; a sequencing error may be responsible.

Germline CDR1 and CDR2: SGDLS and YYNGEE. This CDR3 is 11 amino acids long. The sequence derives from a human donor in good health. This chain links TRBV9 with TRBJ1-2; the D is unclear. The sample was Tregs sorted from blood. DNA of the CDR3: TGTGCCAGCAGCGTAGCTCGCCCGGTCGCCTTC. It is translated as CASSVARPVAF.